Listed here is a single T cell receptor beta chain. Germline CDR1 reads SGHVS; CDR2 reads FQNEAQ. The CDR3 runs 15 residues. V was cut by 4 bases and J by 0 bases, with 7 bases left in between. Original data processing: Cell counts per sample came from amplifying reference gene primers. The protocol was immunoSEQ multiplex PCR, while the TCRdb copy is restricted to in-frame clones and leaves out a portion. Clone size and V and J calls were adopted from that table, with D and trimming inferred from the DNA. The sample includes tens of thousands of clones, roughly 80% of them seen just once. This record belongs to a study of blood T cell repertoires in COVID-19. Whole-study context: Samples came from the United States, Italy and Spain, spanning acute and convalescent COVID-19. Sources were T cells, B-cell-depleted T cells, or PBMCs; the material itself was cDNA or gDNA.

Sequencing was carried out using peripheral blood. The clonotype was recovered from a human donor in a cohort sampled during active COVID-19. The chain uses TRBV7-8 and TRBJ2-6; D unresolved. As DNA, the CDR3 is TGTGCCAGCAGCTCATTAGACTCTGGGGCCAACGTCCTGACTTTC. Translation gives CASSSLDSGANVLTF.